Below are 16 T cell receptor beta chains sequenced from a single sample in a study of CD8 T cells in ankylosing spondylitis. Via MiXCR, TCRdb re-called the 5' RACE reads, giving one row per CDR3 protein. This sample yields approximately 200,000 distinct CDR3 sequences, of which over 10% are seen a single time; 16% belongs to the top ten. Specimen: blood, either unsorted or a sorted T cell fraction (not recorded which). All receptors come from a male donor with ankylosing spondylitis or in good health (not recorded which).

The CDR3: CASSRQTGTSGSSSYNEQFF. The CDR3 DNA reads as TGTGCCAGCAGCCGACAGACCGGGACTAGCGGGTCTAGCTCCTACAATGAGCAGTTCTTC. The V gene is TRBV11-1, the J gene TRBJ2-1, with 12 bases that match TRBD2. J gave up 0 bases and V 5 bases, and 14 bases lay outside the gene matches. The CDR3 has 20 residues. Germline CDR1 reads SGHAT; CDR2 reads FQDESV (reference sequence).

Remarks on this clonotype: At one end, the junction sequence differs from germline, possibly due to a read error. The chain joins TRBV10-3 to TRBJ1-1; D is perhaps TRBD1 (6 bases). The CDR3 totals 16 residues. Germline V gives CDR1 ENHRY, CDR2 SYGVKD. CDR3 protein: CAIRKGHLGRGTGAFF. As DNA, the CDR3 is TGTGCCATCAGGAAGGGACACTTGGGGAGGGGGACTGGAGCTTTCTTT.

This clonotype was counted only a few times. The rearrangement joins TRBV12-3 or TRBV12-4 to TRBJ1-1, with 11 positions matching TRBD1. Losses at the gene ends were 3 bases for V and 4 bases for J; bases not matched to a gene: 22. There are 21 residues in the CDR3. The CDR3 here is CASSLFLGTGGVNRGSTEAFF. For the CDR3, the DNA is TGTGCCAGCAGTTTGTTCTTGGGGACAGGGGGAGTAAATCGAGGGTCCACTGAAGCTTTCTTT.

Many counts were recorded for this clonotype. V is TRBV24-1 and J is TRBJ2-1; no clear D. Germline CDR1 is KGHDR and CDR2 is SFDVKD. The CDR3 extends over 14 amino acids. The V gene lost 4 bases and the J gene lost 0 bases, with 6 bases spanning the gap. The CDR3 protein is CATSDGSSYNEQFF. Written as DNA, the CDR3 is TGTGCCACCAGTGACGGAAGCTCCTACAATGAGCAGTTCTTC.

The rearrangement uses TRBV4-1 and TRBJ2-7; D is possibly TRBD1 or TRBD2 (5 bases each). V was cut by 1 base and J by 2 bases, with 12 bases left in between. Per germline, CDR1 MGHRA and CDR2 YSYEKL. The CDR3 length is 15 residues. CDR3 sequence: CASSQGRDGPYEQYF. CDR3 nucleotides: TGCGCCAGCAGCCAAGGTCGGGACGGCCCCTACGAGCAGTACTTC.

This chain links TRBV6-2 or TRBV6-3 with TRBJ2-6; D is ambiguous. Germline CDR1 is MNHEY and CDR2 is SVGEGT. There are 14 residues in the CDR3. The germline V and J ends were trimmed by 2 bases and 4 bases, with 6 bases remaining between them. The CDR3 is CASSYRSGANVLTF. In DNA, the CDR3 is TGTGCCAGCAGTTACAGGAGCGGGGCCAACGTCCTGACTTTC.

The CDR3 loop reads CASSFGQGSIEAFF. CDR3 sequence (DNA): TGTGCCAGCAGTTTCGGGCAGGGAAGCATTGAAGCTTTCTTT. This sequence joins TRBV27 and TRBJ1-1; D may be TRBD1 (5 bases). V dropped 3 bases and J dropped 7 bases, with 15 bases sitting between them. This CDR3 contains 14 residues. CDR1 and CDR2 from the germline V gene are MNHEY and SMNVEV (reference sequence).

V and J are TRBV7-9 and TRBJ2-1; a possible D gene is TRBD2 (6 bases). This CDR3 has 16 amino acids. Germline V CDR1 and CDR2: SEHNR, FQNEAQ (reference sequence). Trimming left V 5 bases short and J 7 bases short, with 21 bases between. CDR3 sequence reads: CASSRDWAGVTNEQFF. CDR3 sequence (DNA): TGTGCCAGCAGCCGGGACTGGGCTGGGGTAACGAATGAGCAGTTCTTC. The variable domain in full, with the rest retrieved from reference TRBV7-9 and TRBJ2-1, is DTGVSQNPRHKITKRGQNVTFRCDPISEHNRLYWYRQTLGQGPEFLTYFQNEAQLEKSRLLSDRFSAERPKGSFSTLEIQRTEQGDSAMYLCASSRDWAGVTNEQFFGPGTRLTVL.

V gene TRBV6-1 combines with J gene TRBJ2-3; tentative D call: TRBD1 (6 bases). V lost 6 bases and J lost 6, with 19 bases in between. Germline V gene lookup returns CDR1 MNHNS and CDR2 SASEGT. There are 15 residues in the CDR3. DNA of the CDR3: TGTGCCAGCAGCAAAGGGGCCACGAGGGGGGATACGCAGTATTTT. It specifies CASSKGATRGDTQYF.

CDR3 protein: CASSVGNRGRETQYF. In nucleotides, the CDR3 is TGTGCCAGCAGCGTAGGAAACAGGGGGCGAGAGACCCAGTACTTC. J is TRBJ2-5 and V is TRBV9; 9 bases agree with TRBD1. The V gene's germline CDR1 is SGDLS and CDR2 YYNGEE. The CDR3 runs 15 residues. The junction had 4 bases not matched to a gene; V was cut back by 0 bases and J by 4 bases.

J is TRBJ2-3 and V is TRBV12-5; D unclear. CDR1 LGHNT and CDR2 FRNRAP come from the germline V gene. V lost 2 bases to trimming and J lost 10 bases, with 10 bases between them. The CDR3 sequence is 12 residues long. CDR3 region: CASGLSPPPQYF. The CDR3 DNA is TGTGCTAGTGGTTTGTCCCCCCCGCCGCAGTATTTT. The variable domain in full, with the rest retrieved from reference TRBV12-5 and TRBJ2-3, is DARVTQTPRHKVTEMGQEVTMRCQPILGHNTVFWYRQTMMQGLELLAYFRNRAPLDDSGMPKDRFSAEMPDATLATLKIQPSEPRDSAVYFCASGLSPPPQYFGPGTRLTVL.

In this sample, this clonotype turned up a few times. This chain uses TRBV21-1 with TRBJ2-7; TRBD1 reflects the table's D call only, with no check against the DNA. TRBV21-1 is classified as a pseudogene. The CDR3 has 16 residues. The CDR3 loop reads CASSKVSASPVYEQYF. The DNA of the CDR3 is TGTGCCAGCAGCAAAGTGAGTGCATCACCTGTCTACGAGCAGTACTTC.

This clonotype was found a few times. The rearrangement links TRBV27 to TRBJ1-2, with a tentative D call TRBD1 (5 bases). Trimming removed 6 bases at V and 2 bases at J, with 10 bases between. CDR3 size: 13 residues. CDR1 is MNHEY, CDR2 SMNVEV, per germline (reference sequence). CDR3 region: CASRATGNYGYTF. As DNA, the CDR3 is TGTGCCAGCAGAGCAACAGGAAACTATGGCTACACCTTC.

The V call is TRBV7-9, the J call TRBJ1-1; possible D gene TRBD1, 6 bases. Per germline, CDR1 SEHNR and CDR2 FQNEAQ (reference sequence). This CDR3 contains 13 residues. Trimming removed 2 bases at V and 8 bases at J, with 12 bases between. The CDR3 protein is CASSLSGGEEAFF. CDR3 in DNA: TGTGCCAGCAGCTTATCGGGGGGCGAGGAAGCTTTCTTT.

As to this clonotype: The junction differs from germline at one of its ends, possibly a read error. The CDR3 here is CASSPGLGNEQFF. CDR3 bases: TGTGCCAGCAGCCCGGGACTGGGGAATGAACAGTTCTTC. The genes are TRBV4-2 and TRBJ2-1, with D tentatively TRBD2 (6 bases). CDR1 is LGHNA and CDR2 is YNFKEQ in the germline V gene. This CDR3 is built from 13 residues.

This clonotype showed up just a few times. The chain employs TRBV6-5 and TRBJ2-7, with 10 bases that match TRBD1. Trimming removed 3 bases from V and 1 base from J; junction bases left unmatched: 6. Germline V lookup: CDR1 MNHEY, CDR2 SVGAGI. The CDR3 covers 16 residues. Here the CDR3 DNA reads TGTGCCAGCAGTTATACCGGGACAGGGGCTTCCTACGAGCAGTACTTC. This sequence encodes CASSYTGTGASYEQYF.